Listed here is a single T cell receptor beta chain. Vbeta (60) and Jbeta (13) primers were used in the PCR. Using immunoSEQ multiplex PCR, the repertoire was profiled, and TCRdb retains in-frame clones only, with some absent. This table has roughly 150,000 clones, 65% to 80% appearing once. This sample stems from a study of cytomegalovirus exposure and HLA in healthy donors. V lost 1 base, J lost 2 bases, and 7 bases stayed unmatched. CDR1 and CDR2 from the germline V gene are MGHRA and YSYEKL. CDR3 length: 18 amino acids. The V call is TRBV4-1, the J call TRBJ2-4, with 11 bases lining up with TRBD2. This TCR was sampled from a man between 18 and 35 years old in good health and CMV-seropositive. The sample consisted of PBMCs. As DNA, the CDR3 is TGCGCCAGCAGCCAAGTAGCGGGGGGGTGGTATACCAAAAACATTCAGTACTTC. Protein product: CASSQVAGGWYTKNIQYF.